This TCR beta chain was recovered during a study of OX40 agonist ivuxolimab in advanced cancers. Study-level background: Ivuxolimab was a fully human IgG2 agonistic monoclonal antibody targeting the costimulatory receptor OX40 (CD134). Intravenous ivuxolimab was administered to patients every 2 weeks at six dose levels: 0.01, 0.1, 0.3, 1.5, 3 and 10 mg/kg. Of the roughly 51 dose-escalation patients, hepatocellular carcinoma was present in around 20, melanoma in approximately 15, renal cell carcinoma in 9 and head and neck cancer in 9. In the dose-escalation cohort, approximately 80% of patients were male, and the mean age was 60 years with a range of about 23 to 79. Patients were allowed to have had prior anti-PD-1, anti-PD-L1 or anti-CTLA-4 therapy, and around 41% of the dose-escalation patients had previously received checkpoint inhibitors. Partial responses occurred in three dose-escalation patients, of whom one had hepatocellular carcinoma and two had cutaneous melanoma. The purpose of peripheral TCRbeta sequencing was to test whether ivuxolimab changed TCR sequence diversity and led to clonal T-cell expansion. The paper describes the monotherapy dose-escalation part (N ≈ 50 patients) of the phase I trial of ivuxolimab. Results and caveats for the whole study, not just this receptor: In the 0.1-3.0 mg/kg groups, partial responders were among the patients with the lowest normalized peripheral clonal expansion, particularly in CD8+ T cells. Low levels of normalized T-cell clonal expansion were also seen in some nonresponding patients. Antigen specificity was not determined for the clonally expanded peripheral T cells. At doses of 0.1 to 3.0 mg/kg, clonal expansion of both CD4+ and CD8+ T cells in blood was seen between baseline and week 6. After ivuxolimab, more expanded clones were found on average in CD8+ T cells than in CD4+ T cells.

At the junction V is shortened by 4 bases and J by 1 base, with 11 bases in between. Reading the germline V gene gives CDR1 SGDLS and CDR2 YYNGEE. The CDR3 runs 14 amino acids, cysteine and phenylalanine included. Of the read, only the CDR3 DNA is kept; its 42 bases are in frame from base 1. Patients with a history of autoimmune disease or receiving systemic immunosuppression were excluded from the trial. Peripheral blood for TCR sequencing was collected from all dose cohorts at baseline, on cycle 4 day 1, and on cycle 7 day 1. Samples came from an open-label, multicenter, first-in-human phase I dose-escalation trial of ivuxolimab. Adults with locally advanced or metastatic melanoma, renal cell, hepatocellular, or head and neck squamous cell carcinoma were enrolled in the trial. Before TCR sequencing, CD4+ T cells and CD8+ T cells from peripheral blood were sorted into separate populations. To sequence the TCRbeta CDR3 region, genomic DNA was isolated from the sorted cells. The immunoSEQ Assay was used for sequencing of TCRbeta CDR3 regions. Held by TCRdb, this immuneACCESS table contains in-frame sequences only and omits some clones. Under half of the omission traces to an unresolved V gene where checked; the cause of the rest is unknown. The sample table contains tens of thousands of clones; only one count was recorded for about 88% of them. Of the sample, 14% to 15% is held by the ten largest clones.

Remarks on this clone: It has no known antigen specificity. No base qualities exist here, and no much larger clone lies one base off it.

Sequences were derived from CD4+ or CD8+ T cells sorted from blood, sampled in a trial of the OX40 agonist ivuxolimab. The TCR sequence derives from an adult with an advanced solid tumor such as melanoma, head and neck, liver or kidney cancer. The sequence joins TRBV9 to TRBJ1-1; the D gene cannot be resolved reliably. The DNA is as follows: TGTGCCAGCAGCTTTTACACGGGGAACACTGAAGCTTTCTTT. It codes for CASSFYTGNTEAFF.